This TCR beta chain is from a study of somatic mutations in cytotoxic T cells in rheumatoid arthritis. Study-wide findings and caveats: More than 20% of CD8+ cells belonged to the largest clone in about an eighth of the roughly 65 patients.

Per germline, CDR1 SGHRS and CDR2 YFSETQ. CDR3 length: 14 amino acids. J was trimmed by 5 bases and V by 5 bases; bases with no gene match: 7. The study pulled out CD4+ and CD8+ cells with positive magnetic bead selection and then checked their purity by flow cytometry. Details on this clone: Its antigen is still unknown.

Clones were sequenced by immunoSEQ multiplex PCR, and TCRdb holds only the in-frame ones, with some missing. The sample lists 5,500 to 9,000 clones; roughly 60% were seen once. The sequenced material came from CD8+ T cells sorted from blood. The sequence came from a woman in her thirties or forties in good health. This chain connects TRBV5-1 to TRBJ2-1; 7 nucleotides align to TRBD2. The CDR3 protein is CASSSTSPHNEQFF. CDR3 DNA sequence: TGCGCCAGCAGTTCGACTAGCCCACACAATGAGCAGTTCTTC.